Below, one T cell receptor beta chain is given with its context. Its target is not known. These data belong to a study of beta chain features in type 1 diabetes. Study observations and caveats: There was a possibility that cDNA sequencing over-represented cells with high TCR expression. Shorter TCRB CDR3s, moderately but significantly so, marked every one of the four CD4+ subsets in Type 1 diabetes patients.

Blood was drawn once from each donor into heparinised tubes. The draws averaged around 110 mL. CD45RO/CCR7/CD25/CD127/CD95/CD27 separated CD4+ naive, central memory, regulatory and stem cell-like memory cells by sorting. Investigators reverse transcribed all isolated RNA, so they sequenced expressed TCRB transcripts. Profiled with immunoSEQ multiplex PCR; TCRdb holds only in-frame clones, not every one. The data show about 280,000 clones, with roughly 15% seen just once and 0.015% to 0.019% held by the top ten. V shed 1 base, J shed 0 bases, and the junction held 4 bases outside the gene matches. CDR1 is SGHRS and CDR2 is YFSETQ in the germline V gene. CDR3 length: 15 residues.

Sequenced sample: naive CD4+ T cells from blood. This clonotype was sampled from a man aged 18-30 years with type 1 diabetes. The chain couples TRBV5-1 to TRBJ2-7, with TRBD2 matching over 7 bases. Here the CDR3 reads CASSLSLAASYEQYF. The CDR3, as DNA: TGCGCCAGCAGCTTGTCGCTAGCGGCCTCCTACGAGCAGTACTTC.